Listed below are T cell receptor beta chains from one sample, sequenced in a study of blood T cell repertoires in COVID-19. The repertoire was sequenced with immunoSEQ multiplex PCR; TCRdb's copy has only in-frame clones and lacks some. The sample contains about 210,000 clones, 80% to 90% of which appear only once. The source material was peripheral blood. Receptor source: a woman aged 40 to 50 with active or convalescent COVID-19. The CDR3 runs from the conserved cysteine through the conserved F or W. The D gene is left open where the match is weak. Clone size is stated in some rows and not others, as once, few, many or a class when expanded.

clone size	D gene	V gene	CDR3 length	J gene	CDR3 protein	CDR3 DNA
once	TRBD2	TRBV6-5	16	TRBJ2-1	CASSYSGGRSYNEQFF	TGTGCCAGCAGTTACTCCGGCGGGAGGTCCTACAATGAGCAGTTCTTC
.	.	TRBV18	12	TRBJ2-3	CASSSTGDTQYF	TGTGCCAGCTCGTCGACAGGAGATACGCAGTATTTT
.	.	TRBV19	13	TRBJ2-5	CASRTGGRETQYF	TGTGCCAGTAGGACCGGGGGGCGGGAGACCCAGTACTTC
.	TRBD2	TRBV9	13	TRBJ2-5	CASRIREGETQYF	TGTGCCAGTAGGATACGGGAGGGAGAGACCCAGTACTTC
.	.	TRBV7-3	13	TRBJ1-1	CASSQGKGLVAFF	TGTGCCAGCAGCCAGGGGAAAGGCCTGGTCGCTTTCTTT
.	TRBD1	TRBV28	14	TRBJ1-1	CASSLGQGGTEAFF	TGTGCCAGCAGTTTAGGGCAGGGGGGCACTGAAGCTTTCTTT
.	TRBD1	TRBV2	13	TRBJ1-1	CASIPDRGSEAFF	TGTGCCAGCATTCCGGACAGGGGGTCTGAAGCTTTCTTT
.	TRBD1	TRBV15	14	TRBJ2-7	CATSRTGFSYEQYF	TGTGCCACCAGCAGGACAGGGTTCTCCTACGAGCAGTACTTC
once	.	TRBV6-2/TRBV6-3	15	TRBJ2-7	CASSYTGGRIYEQYF	TGTGCCAGCAGTTATACCGGGGGTCGAATCTACGAGCAGTACTTC
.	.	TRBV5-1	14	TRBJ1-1	CASSLGSLNTEAFF	TGCGCCAGCAGCTTGGGCAGTTTGAACACTGAAGCTTTCTTT
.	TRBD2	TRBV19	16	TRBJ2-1	CASSRNGGAFYNEQFF	TGTGCCAGTAGTCGAAACGGGGGGGCCTTTTACAATGAGCAGTTCTTC
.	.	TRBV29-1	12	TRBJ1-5	CSVGQGNQPQHF	TGCAGCGTTGGTCAGGGGAATCAGCCCCAGCATTTT
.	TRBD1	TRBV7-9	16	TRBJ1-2	CASSQAAGQGASGYTF	TGTGCCAGCAGCCAAGCCGCCGGACAGGGGGCGTCGGGCTACACCTTC
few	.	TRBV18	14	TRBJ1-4	CASSPESTNEKLFF	TGTGCCAGCTCACCCGAGTCAACTAATGAAAAACTGTTTTTT